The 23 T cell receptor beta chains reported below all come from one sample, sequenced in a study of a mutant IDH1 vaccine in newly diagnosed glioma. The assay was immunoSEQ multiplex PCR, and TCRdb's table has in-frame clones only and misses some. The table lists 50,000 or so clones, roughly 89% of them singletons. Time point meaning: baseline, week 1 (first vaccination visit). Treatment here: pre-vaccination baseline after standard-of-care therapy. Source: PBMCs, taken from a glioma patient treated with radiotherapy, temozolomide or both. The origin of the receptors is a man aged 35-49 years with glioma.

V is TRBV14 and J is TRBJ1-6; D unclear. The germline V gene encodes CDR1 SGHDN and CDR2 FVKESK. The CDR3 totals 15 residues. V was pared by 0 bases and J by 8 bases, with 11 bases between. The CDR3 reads CASSQDPGDYSPLHF. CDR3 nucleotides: TGTGCCAGCAGCCAAGATCCGGGAGACTATTCACCCCTCCACTTT.

The CDR3: CASSLGTGQGATGELFF. The DNA for the CDR3 is TGTGCCAGCAGCTTGGGGACTGGACAGGGAGCCACCGGGGAGCTGTTTTTT. The V and J genes are TRBV5-8 and TRBJ2-2, with 8 positions matching TRBD1. Trimming removed 0 bases from V and 4 bases from J; junction bases left unmatched: 8. Looked up from germline, CDR1 is SGHTS and CDR2 is YDEGEE. This CDR3 comprises 17 residues.

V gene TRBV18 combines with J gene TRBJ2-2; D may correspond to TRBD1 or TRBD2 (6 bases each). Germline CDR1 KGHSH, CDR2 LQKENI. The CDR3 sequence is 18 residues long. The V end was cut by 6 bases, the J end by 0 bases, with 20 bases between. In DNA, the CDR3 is TGTGCCAGCTCCCCCAGACAGGAGCGGGCCACGAACACCGGGGAGCTGTTTTTT. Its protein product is CASSPRQERATNTGELFF.

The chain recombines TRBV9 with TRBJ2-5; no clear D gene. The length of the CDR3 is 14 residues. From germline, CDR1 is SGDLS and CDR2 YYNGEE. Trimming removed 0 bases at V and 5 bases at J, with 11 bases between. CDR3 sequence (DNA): TGTGCCAGCAGCGTAGGTGGGTGGCGGGAGACCCAGTACTTC. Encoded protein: CASSVGGWRETQYF.

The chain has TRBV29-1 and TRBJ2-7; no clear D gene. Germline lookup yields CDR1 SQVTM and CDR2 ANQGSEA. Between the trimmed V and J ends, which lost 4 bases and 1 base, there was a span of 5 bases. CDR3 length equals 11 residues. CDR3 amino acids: CSVGGSYEQYF. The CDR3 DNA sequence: TGCAGCGTTGGGGGTTCCTACGAGCAGTACTTC.

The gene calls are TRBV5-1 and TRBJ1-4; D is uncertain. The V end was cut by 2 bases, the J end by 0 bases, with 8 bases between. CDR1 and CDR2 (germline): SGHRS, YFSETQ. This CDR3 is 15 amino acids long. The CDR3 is CASSFGYATNEKLFF. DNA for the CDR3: TGCGCCAGCAGCTTCGGATATGCAACTAATGAAAAACTGTTTTTT. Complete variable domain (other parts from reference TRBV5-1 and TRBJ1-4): KAGVTQTPRYLIKTRGQQVTLSCSPISGHRSVSWYQQTPGQGLQFLFEYFSETQRNKGNFPGRFSGRQFSNSRSEMNVSTLELGDSALYLCASSFGYATNEKLFFGSGTQLSVL.

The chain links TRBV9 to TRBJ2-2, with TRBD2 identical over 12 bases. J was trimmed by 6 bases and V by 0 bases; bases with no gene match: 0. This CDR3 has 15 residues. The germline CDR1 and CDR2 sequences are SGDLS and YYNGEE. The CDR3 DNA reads TGTGCCAGCAGCGTAGGACTAGCGGGAGCCGGGGAGCTGTTTTTT. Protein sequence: CASSVGLAGAGELFF.

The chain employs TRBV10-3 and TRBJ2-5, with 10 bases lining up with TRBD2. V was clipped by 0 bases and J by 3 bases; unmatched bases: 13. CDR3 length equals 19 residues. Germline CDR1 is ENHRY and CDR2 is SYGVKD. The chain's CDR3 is CAISESKASGSPREETQYF. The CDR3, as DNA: TGTGCCATCAGTGAGTCGAAAGCTAGCGGGAGCCCAAGGGAAGAGACCCAGTACTTC.

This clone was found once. In DNA form, the CDR3 reads TGTGCCAGCTCACCACCAGGGATTACCTACGAGCAGTACTTC. Its translation is CASSPPGITYEQYF. The chain recombines TRBV18 with TRBJ2-7; no definite D call. Germline-derived CDR1 and CDR2 are KGHSH and LQKENI. Trimming removed 0 bases from V and 2 bases from J, with 8 bases in between. CDR3 length: 14 amino acids.

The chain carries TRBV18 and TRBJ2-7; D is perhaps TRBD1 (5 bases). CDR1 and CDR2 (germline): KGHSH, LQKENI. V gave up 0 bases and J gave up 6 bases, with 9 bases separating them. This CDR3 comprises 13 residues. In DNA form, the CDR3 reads TGTGCCAGCTCACCACCGGGGCGCTGCGAGCAGTACTTC. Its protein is CASSPPGRCEQYF.

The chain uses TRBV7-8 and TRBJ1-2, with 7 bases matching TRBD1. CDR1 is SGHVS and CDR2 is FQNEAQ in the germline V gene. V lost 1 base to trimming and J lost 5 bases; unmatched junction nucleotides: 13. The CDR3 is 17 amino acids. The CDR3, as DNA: TGTGCCAGCAGCTTAGTCTGGACTCAGGGGGTAGGGTATGGCTACACCTTC. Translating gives CASSLVWTQGVGYGYTF.

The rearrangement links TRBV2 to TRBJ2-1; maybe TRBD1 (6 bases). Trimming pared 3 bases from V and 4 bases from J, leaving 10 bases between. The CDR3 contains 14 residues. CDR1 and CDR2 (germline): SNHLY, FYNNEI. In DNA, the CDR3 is TGTGCCAGCAGTGATCGGCAGGGGTACAATGAGCAGTTCTTC. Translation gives CASSDRQGYNEQFF. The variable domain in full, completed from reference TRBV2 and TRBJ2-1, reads EPEVTQTPSHQVTQMGQEVILRCVPISNHLYFYWYRQILGQKVEFLVSFYNNEISEKSEIFDDQFSVERPDGSNFTLKIRSTKLEDSAMYFCASSDRQGYNEQFFGPGTRLTVL.

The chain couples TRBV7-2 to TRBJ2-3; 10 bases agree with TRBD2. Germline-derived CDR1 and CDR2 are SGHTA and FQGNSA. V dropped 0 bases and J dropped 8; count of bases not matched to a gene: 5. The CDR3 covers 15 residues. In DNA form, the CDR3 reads TGTGCCAGCAGCTTAGCGCTAGCGGGAGCCGGTACGCAGTATTTT. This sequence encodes CASSLALAGAGTQYF.

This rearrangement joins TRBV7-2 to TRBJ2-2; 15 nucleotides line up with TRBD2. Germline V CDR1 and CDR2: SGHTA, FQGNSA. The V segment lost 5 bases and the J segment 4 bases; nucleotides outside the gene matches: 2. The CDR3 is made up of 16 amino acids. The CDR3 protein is CASSRTSGRATGELFF. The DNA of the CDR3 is TGTGCCAGCAGCCGGACTAGCGGGAGGGCCACCGGGGAGCTGTTTTTT.

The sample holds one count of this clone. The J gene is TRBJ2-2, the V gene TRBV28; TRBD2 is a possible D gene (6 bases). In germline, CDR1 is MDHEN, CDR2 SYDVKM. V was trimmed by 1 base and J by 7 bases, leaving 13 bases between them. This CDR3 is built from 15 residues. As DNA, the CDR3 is TGTGCCAGCAGTTTATATCCCGGGAGAATCGGGGAGCTGTTTTTT. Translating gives CASSLYPGRIGELFF.

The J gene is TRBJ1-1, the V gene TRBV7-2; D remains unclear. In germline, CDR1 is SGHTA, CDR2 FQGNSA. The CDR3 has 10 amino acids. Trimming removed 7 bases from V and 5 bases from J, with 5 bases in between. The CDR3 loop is CASKSTEAFF. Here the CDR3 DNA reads TGTGCCAGCAAATCAACTGAAGCTTTCTTT. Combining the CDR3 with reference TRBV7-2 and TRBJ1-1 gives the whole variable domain GAGVSQSPSNKVTEKGKDVELRCDPISGHTALYWYRQSLGQGLEFLIYFQGNSAPDKSGLPSDRFSAERTGGSVSTLTIQRTQQEDSAVYLCASKSTEAFFGQGTRLTVV.

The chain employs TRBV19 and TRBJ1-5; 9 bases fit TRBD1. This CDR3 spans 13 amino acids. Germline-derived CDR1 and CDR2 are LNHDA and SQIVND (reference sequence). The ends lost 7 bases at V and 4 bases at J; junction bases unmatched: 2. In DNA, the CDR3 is TGTGCCAGTACCGGGACAGGGAATCAGCCCCAGCATTTT. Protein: CASTGTGNQPQHF.

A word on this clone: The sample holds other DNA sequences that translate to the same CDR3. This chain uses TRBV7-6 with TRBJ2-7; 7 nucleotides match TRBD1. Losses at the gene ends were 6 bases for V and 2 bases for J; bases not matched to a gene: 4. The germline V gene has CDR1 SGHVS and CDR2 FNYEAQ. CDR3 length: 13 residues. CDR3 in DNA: TGTGCCAGCAGTCGACAGGGAGCCTACGAGCAGTACTTC. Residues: CASSRQGAYEQYF.

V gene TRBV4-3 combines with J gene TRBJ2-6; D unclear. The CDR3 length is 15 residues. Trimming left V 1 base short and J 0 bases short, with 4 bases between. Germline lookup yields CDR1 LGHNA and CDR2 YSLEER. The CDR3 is CASSQGISGANVLTF. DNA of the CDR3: TGCGCCAGCAGCCAAGGGATCTCTGGGGCCAACGTCCTGACTTTC.

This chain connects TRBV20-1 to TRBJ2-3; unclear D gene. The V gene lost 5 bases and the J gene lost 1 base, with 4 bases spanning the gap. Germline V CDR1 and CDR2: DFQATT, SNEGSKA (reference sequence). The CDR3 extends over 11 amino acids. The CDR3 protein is CSAGRTDTQYF. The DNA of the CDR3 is TGCAGTGCTGGACGCACAGATACGCAGTATTTT.

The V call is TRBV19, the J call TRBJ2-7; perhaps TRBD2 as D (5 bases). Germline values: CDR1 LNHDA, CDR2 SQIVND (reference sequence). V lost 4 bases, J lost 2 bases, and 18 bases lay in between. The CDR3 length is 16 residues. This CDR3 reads CASSTAGLHTPYEQYF. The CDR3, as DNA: TGTGCCAGTAGTACCGCCGGACTCCACACTCCCTACGAGCAGTACTTC. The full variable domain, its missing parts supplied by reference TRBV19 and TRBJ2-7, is DGGITQSPKYLFRKEGQNVTLSCEQNLNHDAMYWYRQDPGQGLRLIYYSQIVNDFQKGDIAEGYSVSREKKESFPLTVTSAQKNPTAFYLCASSTAGLHTPYEQYFGPGTRLTVT.

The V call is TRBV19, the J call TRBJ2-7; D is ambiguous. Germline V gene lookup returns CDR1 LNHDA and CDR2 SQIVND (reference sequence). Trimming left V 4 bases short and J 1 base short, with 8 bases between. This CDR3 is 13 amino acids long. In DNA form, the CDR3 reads TGTGCCAGTAGTAACCTGGCGTCCTACGAGCAGTACTTC. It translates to CASSNLASYEQYF.

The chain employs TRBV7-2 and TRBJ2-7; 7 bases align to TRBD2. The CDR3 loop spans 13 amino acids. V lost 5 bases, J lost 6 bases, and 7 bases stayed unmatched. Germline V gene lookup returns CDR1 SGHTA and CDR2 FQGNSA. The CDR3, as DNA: TGTGCCAGCAGCAGGGCCGGGGGGACCGAGCAGTACTTC. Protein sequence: CASSRAGGTEQYF.